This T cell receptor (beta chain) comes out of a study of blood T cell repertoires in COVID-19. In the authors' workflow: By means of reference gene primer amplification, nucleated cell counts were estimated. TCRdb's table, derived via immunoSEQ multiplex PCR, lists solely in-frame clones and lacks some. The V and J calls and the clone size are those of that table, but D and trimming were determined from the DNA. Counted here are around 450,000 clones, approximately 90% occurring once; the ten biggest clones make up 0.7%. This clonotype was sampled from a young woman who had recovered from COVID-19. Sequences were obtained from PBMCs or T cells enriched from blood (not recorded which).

CDR3 in DNA: TGTGCCAGCAGGGAGGACAGTCTCTATGGCTACACCTTC. This codes for CASREDSLYGYTF. The chain carries TRBV2 and TRBJ1-2; D may be TRBD1 (6 bases). Germline values: CDR1 SNHLY, CDR2 FYNNEI. The CDR3 runs to 13 residues. V lost 6 bases and J lost 4, with 12 bases in between.